This is a list of T cell receptor beta chains from one sample in a study of blood T cell repertoires in COVID-19. Sequencing was performed with immunoSEQ multiplex PCR; in TCRdb, only in-frame clones are kept and a portion is missing. In the table there are hundreds of thousands of clones, around 85% of which are singletons. Sequencing used peripheral blood. Source of these receptors: a woman aged 40 to 50 with active or convalescent COVID-19. The CDR3 runs from the conserved cysteine through the conserved F or W. D genes are given only for firm matches. A clone size is listed for some rows: how often the clone was seen (once, few, many), or a class if it is expanded.

v_gene	j_gene	abundance	d_gene	CDR3nt	CDR3aa
TRBV7-3	TRBJ1-6	.	TRBD1	TGTGCCAGCAGCCTCAGACAGGGAACTAATTCACCCCTCCACTTT	CASSLRQGTNSPLHF
TRBV24-1	TRBJ1-5	.	.	TGTGCCACCAGCCTAGGGCAGGGCGGACGTCAGCCCCAGCATTTT	CATSLGQGGRQPQHF
TRBV27	TRBJ1-3	.	.	TGTGCCAGCACGGACAGCCCTGGAAACACCATATATTTT	CASTDSPGNTIYF
TRBV28	TRBJ1-6	.	.	TGTGCCAGCAGTACCCGACAGGATAATTCACCCCTCCACTTT	CASSTRQDNSPLHF
TRBV5-6	TRBJ1-4	.	TRBD1	TGTGCCAGCAGCCCAGGGACAGTCGAAAGTGAAAAACTGTTTTTT	CASSPGTVESEKLFF
TRBV5-8	TRBJ1-1	.	TRBD1	TGTGCCACCGGGACAGGGGGACTGAACACTGAAGCTTTCTTT	CATGTGGLNTEAFF
TRBV5-6	TRBJ2-7	.	TRBD1	TGTGCCAGCAGCTTGCGGGGCGGCAGGGGGAACGAGCAGTACTTC	CASSLRGGRGNEQYF
TRBV27	TRBJ1-4	.	TRBD1	TGTGCCAGCAGTTCCGGGACAGGGCGTGAAAAACTGTTTTTT	CASSSGTGREKLFF
TRBV11-2	TRBJ1-1	.	.	TGTGCCAGCAGCTTAGAGGGCAGGGTGGGCGCTGAAGCTTTCTTT	CASSLEGRVGAEAFF
TRBV5-1	TRBJ1-2	.	TRBD1	TGCGCCAGCAGCGTGGACAGGGGAACTAACTATGGCTACACCTTC	CASSVDRGTNYGYTF
TRBV9	TRBJ2-1	.	TRBD2	TGTGCCGCCGTACTAGCGTCGTCCTACAATGAGCAGTTCTTC	CAAVLASSYNEQFF
TRBV29-1	TRBJ2-3	.	TRBD1	TGCAGCGCCGTTGGGACAGGGATCCCAGATACGCAGTATTTT	CSAVGTGIPDTQYF
TRBV20-1	TRBJ1-2	.	TRBD1	TGCGGCCGACAGGGAAGTAATGGCTACACCTTC	CGRQGSNGYTF
TRBV30	TRBJ2-6	.	.	TGTGCCTGGGAAGGGGGCTCTGGGGCCAACGTCCTGACTTTC	CAWEGGSGANVLTF
TRBV25-1	TRBJ2-7	.	.	TGTGCCAGCGCTGTACAGGGCCTTCGCTACGAGCAGTACTTC	CASAVQGLRYEQYF
TRBV7-6	TRBJ1-6	.	.	TGTGCCAGCAGCTTAACGGAGGGTTCACCCCTCCACTTT	CASSLTEGSPLHF
TRBV6-5	TRBJ1-6	.	.	TGTGCCAGCAGTTCAGGGATGTCGAATTCACCCCTCCACTTT	CASSSGMSNSPLHF
TRBV27	TRBJ1-1	.	.	TGTGCCAGCAGTTTCAGGCGGAACACTGAAGCTTTCTTT	CASSFRRNTEAFF
TRBV5-1	TRBJ1-6	.	TRBD1	TGCGCCAGCAGCTTGGTTACCGGAGGAGGGGGCAGTAATTCACCCCTCCACTTT	CASSLVTGGGGSNSPLHF
TRBV10-2	TRBJ1-1	.	TRBD1	TGCGCCAGCAGCTTAGGACAGGGAAACACTGAAGCTTTCTTT	CASSLGQGNTEAFF
TRBV28	TRBJ1-3	.	.	TGTGCCAGCAGTTTATTCCTGACAGCCTCTGGAAACACCATATATTTT	CASSLFLTASGNTIYF
TRBV19	TRBJ1-1	.	TRBD1	TGTGCCAGTAGTATAGACAGGGGGAGGACTGAAGCTTTCTTT	CASSIDRGRTEAFF
TRBV30	TRBJ1-1	.	.	TGTGCCTGGAGTAGAGAAGGCAGGCCGAACACTGAAGCTTTCTTT	CAWSREGRPNTEAFF
TRBV27	TRBJ2-7	.	TRBD1	TGTGCCACCGGACAGGGGGTAGGCTACGAGCAGTACTTC	CATGQGVGYEQYF
TRBV12-5	TRBJ1-5	.	TRBD1	TGTGCTAGTGCCGCCGGGACAGCCGTCAATCAGCCCCAGCATTTT	CASAAGTAVNQPQHF
TRBV5-1	TRBJ2-7	.	TRBD1	TGCGCCAGCAGCGTCGACGGACAGGGGGTTAACGAGCAGTACTTC	CASSVDGQGVNEQYF
TRBV6-5	TRBJ1-5	once	.	TGTGCCAGCACCCCCCCGGGGGGCCATCAGCCCCAGCATTTT	CASTPPGGHQPQHF
TRBV28	TRBJ1-5	.	TRBD1	TGTGCCAGCAGCCAATCGACAGGGGGCCCCAATCAGCCCCAGCATTTT	CASSQSTGGPNQPQHF
TRBV9	TRBJ2-5	.	TRBD2	TGTGCCCGCAGCGAAATGAGCGGGGGGGGTTACCAAGAGACCCAGTACTTC	CARSEMSGGGYQETQYF
TRBV5-1	TRBJ1-5	.	.	TGCGCCAGCAGCCCGACGGGGAATAGCAATCAGCCCCAGCATTTT	CASSPTGNSNQPQHF
TRBV7-9	TRBJ1-3	.	.	TGTGCCAGCAGCAAACCATCTCGGTCGTCTGGAAACACCATATATTTT	CASSKPSRSSGNTIYF
TRBV29-1	TRBJ2-3	.	.	TGCAGCGCCGTCGACGGGTCCACCGGTCATACGCAGTATTTT	CSAVDGSTGHTQYF
TRBV9	TRBJ2-3	.	.	TGTGCCAGCAGCGTTTGGGGGCGGGGCACAGATACGCAGTATTTT	CASSVWGRGTDTQYF
TRBV7-9	TRBJ1-1	.	.	TGTGCCAGCAGCTTTCTGGTCGGGGGAGAAGCTTTCTTT	CASSFLVGGEAFF
TRBV7-9	TRBJ1-1	.	.	TGTGCCAGCAGCTCACAGGTTTTGACTGAAGCTTTCTTT	CASSSQVLTEAFF
TRBV5-1	TRBJ2-2	.	TRBD1	TGCGCCAGCAGCTTGCCAGGGGGAAACACCGGGGAGCTGTTTTTT	CASSLPGGNTGELFF
TRBV4-1	TRBJ1-1	.	TRBD1	TGCGCCAGCAGCCAAAACAGGGGGCTGGGCACTGAAGCTTTCTTT	CASSQNRGLGTEAFF
TRBV28	TRBJ1-1	.	.	TGTGCCACCTCATCCCCGACAGGAGCTTTCTTT	CATSSPTGAFF
TRBV11-2	TRBJ1-2	.	TRBD1	TGTGCCAGCAGCTTAGAAGCTTGGGGACAGGAAGATGGCTACACCTTC	CASSLEAWGQEDGYTF
TRBV30	TRBJ2-2	.	TRBD1	TGTGCCGGCAGGGACAGTCTGAACACCGGGGAGCTGTTTTTT	CAGRDSLNTGELFF
TRBV7-9	TRBJ2-3	.	.	TGTGCCAGCAGCTCTACAGCAGATACGCAGTATTTT	CASSSTADTQYF
TRBV3-1/TRBV3-2	TRBJ1-2	.	.	TGTGCCAGCAGCCAAGTGGGTGCCGGGAACTATGGCTACACCTTC	CASSQVGAGNYGYTF
TRBV7-9	TRBJ1-2	.	.	TGTGCCAGCAGCTACGTGGGCACCCTTGCGCCCTTAGGCTACACCTTC	CASSYVGTLAPLGYTF
TRBV28	TRBJ1-5	once	.	TGTGCCACCTTCGGCGGGAAAGGCAATCAGCCCCAGCATTTT	CATFGGKGNQPQHF
TRBV6-5	TRBJ2-3	.	TRBD2	TGTGCCAGCAGGGGATGGGGGGGTACAGATACGCAGTATTTT	CASRGWGGTDTQYF